The TCR beta chain described here comes from a study of blood T cell repertoires in COVID-19. Study details: Italy, Spain and the United States were the sources of the convalescent and acute COVID-19 samples. T cells, B-cell-depleted T cells, or PBMCs supplied cDNA or gDNA.

Profiling relied on immunoSEQ multiplex PCR, and the TCRdb table lists in-frame clones only, not all of them. The profile covers about 270,000 clones, with under 95% appearing a single time and about 2.3% taken by the ten largest. Everyone who took part was 18 to 89 years old, and they came from 24 US areas. Donors were grouped by their self-reported clinical history. Trimming took 4 bases from V and 6 from J, leaving 10 bases between them. Per the germline V gene, CDR1 is SEHNR and CDR2 is FQNEAQ (reference sequence). This CDR3 contains 13 residues. The chain employs TRBV7-9 and TRBJ1-5; D unclear. The sequence was collected from a middle-aged woman with acute COVID-19. The sequencing sample was made of PBMCs or T cells enriched from blood (not recorded which). The CDR3 spells CASSSTQVQPQHF. CDR3 DNA: TGTGCCAGCAGCTCCACCCAGGTTCAGCCCCAGCATTTT.